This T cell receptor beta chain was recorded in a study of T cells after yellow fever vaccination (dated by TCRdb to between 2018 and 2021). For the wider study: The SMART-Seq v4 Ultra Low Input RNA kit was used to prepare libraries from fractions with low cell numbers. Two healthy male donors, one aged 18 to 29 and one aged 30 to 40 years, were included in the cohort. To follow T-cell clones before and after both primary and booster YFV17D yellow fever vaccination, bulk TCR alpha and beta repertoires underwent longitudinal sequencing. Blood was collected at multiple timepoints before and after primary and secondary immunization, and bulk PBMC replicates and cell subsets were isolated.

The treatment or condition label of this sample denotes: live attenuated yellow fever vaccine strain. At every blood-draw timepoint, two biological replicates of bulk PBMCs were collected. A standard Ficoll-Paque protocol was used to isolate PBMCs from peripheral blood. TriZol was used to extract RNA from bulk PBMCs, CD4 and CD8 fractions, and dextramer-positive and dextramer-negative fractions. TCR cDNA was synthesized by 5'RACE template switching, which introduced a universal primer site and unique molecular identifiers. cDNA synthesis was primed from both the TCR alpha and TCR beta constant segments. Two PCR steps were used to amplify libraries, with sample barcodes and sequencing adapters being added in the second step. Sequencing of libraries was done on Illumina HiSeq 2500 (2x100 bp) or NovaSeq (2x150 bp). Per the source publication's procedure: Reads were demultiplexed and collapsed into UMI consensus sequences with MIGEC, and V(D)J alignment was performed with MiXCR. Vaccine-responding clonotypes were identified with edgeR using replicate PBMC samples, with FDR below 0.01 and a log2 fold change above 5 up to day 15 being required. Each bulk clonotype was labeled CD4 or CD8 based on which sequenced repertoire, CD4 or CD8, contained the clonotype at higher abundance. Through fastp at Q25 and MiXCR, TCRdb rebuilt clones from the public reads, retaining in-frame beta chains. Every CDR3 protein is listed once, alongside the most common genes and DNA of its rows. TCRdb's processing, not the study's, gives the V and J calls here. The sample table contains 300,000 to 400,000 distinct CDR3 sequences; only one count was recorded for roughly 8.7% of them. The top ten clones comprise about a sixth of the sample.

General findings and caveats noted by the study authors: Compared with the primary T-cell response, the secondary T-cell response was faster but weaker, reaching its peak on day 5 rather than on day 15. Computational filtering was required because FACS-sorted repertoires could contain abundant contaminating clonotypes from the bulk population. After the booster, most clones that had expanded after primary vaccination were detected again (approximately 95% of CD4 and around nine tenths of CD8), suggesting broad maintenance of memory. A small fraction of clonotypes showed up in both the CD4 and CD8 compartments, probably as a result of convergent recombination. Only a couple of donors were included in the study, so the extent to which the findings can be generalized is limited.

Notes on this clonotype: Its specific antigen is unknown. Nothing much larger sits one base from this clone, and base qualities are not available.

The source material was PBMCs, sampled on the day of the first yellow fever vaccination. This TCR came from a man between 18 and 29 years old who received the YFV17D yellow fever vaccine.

The DNA sequence reads TGCGCCAGCAGCCCCCTAGGGAGGAACACTGAAGCTTTCTTT. Its coded protein is CASSPLGRNTEAFF. The chain joins TRBV4-3 to TRBJ1-1; too little of a D gene remains to name it. CDR1 and CDR2 are drawn from the germline V gene: LGHNA, YSLEER. Between the V and J ends, shortened by 4 bases and 1 base respectively, the junction contains 10 bases. The CDR3 numbers 14 residues from cysteine through phenylalanine. Left in the record is the CDR3 DNA by itself, 42 bases read in frame from the first base.